The 14 T cell receptor beta chains given below trace back to one sample, sequenced in a study of cytomegalovirus exposure and HLA in healthy donors. It was with 60 Vbeta and 13 Jbeta primers that the PCR ran. Method: immunoSEQ multiplex PCR; TCRdb's copy keeps in-frame clones and lacks some. The table shows 100,000 to 120,000 clones, with nearly 15% occurring only once. Sequenced: PBMCs. The receptors derive from a female donor in good health and CMV-seronegative.

This sequence joins TRBV6-6 and TRBJ1-5, with D possibly matching TRBD1 (6 bases). Deletions cut 7 bases from V and 6 bases from J, with 19 bases between. This CDR3 spans 15 amino acids. Germline assignment: CDR1 MNHNY and CDR2 SVGAGI (reference sequence). The CDR3 DNA follows: TGTGCCAGCACCTACCACAGGGAAGGGGCTCAGCCCCAGCATTTT. It encodes CASTYHREGAQPQHF.

This chain links TRBV6-1 with TRBJ1-2; D gene ambiguous. The germline V gene has CDR1 MNHNS and CDR2 SASEGT. This CDR3 has 14 amino acids. The V end was cut by 4 bases, the J end by 4 bases, with 13 bases between. The CDR3 nucleotides are TGTGCCAGCAGTGTAACGGGAGGCGGCTATGGCTACACCTTC. Its protein is CASSVTGGGYGYTF.

V and J are TRBV7-9 and TRBJ2-1; 10 bases are shared with TRBD2. The CDR3 spans 18 residues. The ends lost 4 bases at V and 8 bases at J; junction bases unmatched: 17. From germline, CDR1 is SEHNR and CDR2 FQNEAQ (reference sequence). Written as DNA, the CDR3 is TGTGCCAGCAGCTCCCCCGTGAGGGCTAGCGGGAGAAGAGATGAGCAGTTCTTC. This codes for CASSSPVRASGRRDEQFF.

V gene TRBV27 combines with J gene TRBJ2-3, with D perhaps matching TRBD2 (5 bases). V was trimmed by 5 bases and J by 7 bases, leaving 13 bases between them. The CDR3 totals 13 residues. The germline V gene encodes CDR1 MNHEY and CDR2 SMNVEV (reference sequence). This chain's CDR3 is CASSPPGVNTQYF. DNA of the CDR3: TGTGCCAGCAGTCCTCCCGGGGTGAATACGCAGTATTTT.

The table lists this clone with a few counts. The chain couples TRBV10-3 to TRBJ2-7; D gene unclear. Germline CDR1 is ENHRY and CDR2 is SYGVKD. Trimming shortened V by 7 bases and J by 4 bases, and 11 bases separated the two germline ends. This CDR3 spans 12 amino acids. The CDR3 sequence: CAIKDNEYEQYF. The CDR3 DNA is TGTGCCATCAAAGACAACGAATACGAGCAGTACTTC.

The V gene is TRBV6-5, the J gene TRBJ2-1; tentatively, D is TRBD2 (6 bases). The CDR3 length is 13 residues. The V end lost 7 bases, the J end lost 7 bases, and 14 bases lay between the germline ends. Germline CDR1 reads MNHEY; CDR2 reads SVGAGI. The CDR3 loop reads CASTDGSWNEQFF. The CDR3 DNA reads TGTGCCAGCACCGACGGGAGTTGGAATGAGCAGTTCTTC.

This clone occurred a few times. The genes are TRBV4-3 and TRBJ1-2; tentatively, D is TRBD1 (6 bases). V was shortened by 3 bases and J by 3 bases, with 11 bases between the two germline ends. Germline V gene data show CDR1 as LGHNA and CDR2 as YSLEER. This CDR3 has 14 residues. The CDR3 sequence is CASSQGHWDYGYTF. DNA for the CDR3: TGCGCCAGCAGCCAGGGACACTGGGACTATGGCTACACCTTC.

This clone was seen a handful of times. The chain carries TRBV29-1 and TRBJ2-7; D is unresolved. The CDR3 contains 11 residues. CDR1 and CDR2 (germline): SQVTM, ANQGSEA. V lost 5 bases to trimming and J lost 4 bases, with 9 bases between them. CDR3 DNA: TGCAGCGTTAAACGAGAATACGAGCAGTACTTC. Encoded protein: CSVKREYEQYF.

This clone was detected only a few times. This rearrangement joins TRBV7-9 to TRBJ2-7; D remains ambiguous. The germline gives CDR1 SEHNR, CDR2 FQNEAQ (reference sequence). V was clipped by 5 bases and J by 2 bases, with 10 bases between them. The CDR3 is 13 residues long. The CDR3 nucleotides read TGTGCCAGCAGCCTCGCAGTCCCCTACGAGCAGTACTTC. Translated: CASSLAVPYEQYF.

The chain recombines TRBV7-9 with TRBJ2-2; 13 bases map to TRBD2. The CDR3 is 19 residues long. Germline assignment: CDR1 SEHNR and CDR2 FQNEAQ (reference sequence). With 2 bases clipped from V and 2 bases from J, the junction kept 8 bases outside the gene matches. The CDR3 nucleotides read TGTGCCAGCAGCTTAACGTTGACTAGCGGGAGGTTTAACACCGGGGAGCTGTTTTTT. As protein: CASSLTLTSGRFNTGELFF.

This clone turned up a few times. The chain is built from TRBV15 and TRBJ1-4; 8 positions agree with TRBD1. This CDR3 has 15 amino acids. V shed 5 bases, J shed 7 bases, and the junction held 9 bases outside the gene matches. The germline V gene encodes CDR1 LNHNV and CDR2 YYDKDF (reference sequence). CDR3 protein: CATSDRRGPREKLFF. The CDR3 nucleotides read TGTGCCACCAGCGACCGCAGGGGGCCTCGTGAAAAACTGTTTTTT. Supplemented by reference TRBV15 and TRBJ1-4, the full variable domain reads DAMVIQNPRYQVTQFGKPVTLSCSQTLNHNVMYWYQQKSSQAPKLLFHYYDKDFNNEADTPDNFQSRRPNTSFCFLDIRSPGLGDTAMYLCATSDRRGPREKLFFGSGTQLSVL.

This clone was seen a few times. The chain couples TRBV4-3 to TRBJ1-2; D gene uncertain. V dropped 4 bases and J dropped 0 bases, with 12 bases sitting between them. The CDR3 extends over 15 amino acids. Germline lookup yields CDR1 LGHNA and CDR2 YSLEER. The CDR3 DNA reads TGCGCCAGCAGCCCCGAGCGCGGTACTAACTATGGCTACACCTTC. Translated, it gives CASSPERGTNYGYTF.

The J gene is TRBJ1-5, the V gene TRBV10-3, with D maybe TRBD1 (5 bases). CDR1 is ENHRY and CDR2 is SYGVKD in the germline V gene. Trimming took 3 bases from V and 2 from J, leaving 20 bases between them. The CDR3 runs 18 residues. CDR3 in DNA: TGTGCCATCAGTGACTCGCAGATTAAGGGGAACGGCAATCAGCCCCAGCATTTT. It specifies CAISDSQIKGNGNQPQHF.

The sample holds a few counts of this clone. The rearrangement links TRBV6-6 to TRBJ1-3; D uncertain. The CDR3 extends over 11 amino acids. Per the germline V gene, CDR1 is MNHNY and CDR2 is SVGAGI (reference sequence). The V gene lost 10 bases and the J gene lost 6 bases, with 10 bases spanning the gap. This CDR3 reads CATQNVNTIYF. In nucleotides, the CDR3 is TGTGCCACCCAGAACGTAAACACCATATATTTT.